A single sample gave rise to the 30 T cell receptor beta chains below, sequenced in a study of blood T cell repertoires in COVID-19. Using immunoSEQ multiplex PCR, the repertoire was profiled, and TCRdb retains in-frame clones only, with some absent. In the table there are approximately 240,000 clones, 83% of which are singletons. The sequenced material came from peripheral blood. The source is a woman in her 30s with COVID-19, enrolled during active disease.

This chain links TRBV6-5 with TRBJ2-5; 7 bases are a match to TRBD2. This CDR3 has 13 residues. Losses at the gene ends were 6 bases for V and 4 bases for J; bases not matched to a gene: 5. Per germline, CDR1 MNHEY and CDR2 SVGAGI. The CDR3 nucleotides read TGTGCCAGCAGGGGAGGGGTGGGAGAGACCCAGTACTTC. This codes for CASRGGVGETQYF.

This sequence joins TRBV10-3 and TRBJ1-3; possibly TRBD1 for D (6 bases). V lost 3 bases and J lost 2, with 11 bases in between. CDR3 length equals 15 residues. Germline V CDR1 and CDR2: ENHRY, SYGVKD. The CDR3 sequence is CAISEAGATGNTIYF. As DNA, the CDR3 is TGTGCCATCAGTGAAGCGGGGGCGACTGGAAACACCATATATTTT.

This clone was picked up a small number of times. The V gene is TRBV30, the J gene TRBJ2-3; 11 nucleotides line up with TRBD2. The trim removed 2 bases at V and 4 bases at J, leaving 8 bases unmatched. CDR3 size: 16 residues. CDR1 is GTSNPN and CDR2 is SVGIG in the germline V gene (reference sequence). CDR3 protein: CAWSRLAGGGSDTQYF. DNA for the CDR3: TGTGCCTGGAGTAGGCTAGCGGGGGGTGGTTCAGATACGCAGTATTTT.

This sequence joins TRBV6-1 and TRBJ1-6, with TRBD1 identical over 7 bases. CDR1 is MNHNS and CDR2 is SASEGT in the germline V gene. The CDR3 extends over 14 amino acids. V lost 7 bases, J lost 7 bases, and 7 bases stayed unmatched. Here the CDR3 reads CASTRDRGNSPLHF. The CDR3 nucleotides are TGTGCCAGCACCAGGGACAGAGGAAATTCACCCCTCCACTTT.

The chain links TRBV18 to TRBJ2-7, with 10 nucleotides matching TRBD1. With 3 bases clipped from V and 3 bases from J, the junction kept 5 bases outside the gene matches. Germline values: CDR1 KGHSH, CDR2 LQKENI. This CDR3 spans 15 amino acids. The CDR3 loop is CASSPPGQGFYEQYF. Here the CDR3 DNA reads TGTGCCAGCTCACCGCCGGGACAGGGGTTCTACGAGCAGTACTTC.

V is TRBV5-6 and J is TRBJ2-7, with D maybe TRBD1 (5 bases). Germline V lookup: CDR1 SGHDT, CDR2 YYEEEE. The CDR3 is made up of 14 amino acids. Trimming shortened V by 2 bases and J by 3 bases, and 12 bases separated the two germline ends. The CDR3 DNA follows: TGTGCCAGCAGCTTAAGTGACAGAGTCTACGAGCAGTACTTC. It codes for CASSLSDRVYEQYF.

This clone occurred a few times. The chain links TRBV4-1 to TRBJ2-1; 11 bases agree with TRBD2. Germline CDR1 is MGHRA and CDR2 is YSYEKL. The V gene end was trimmed by 4 bases and the J gene end by 4 bases; junction bases not matched to a gene: 12. The CDR3 totals 18 residues. CDR3 coding DNA: TGCGCCAGCAGCCGGAGACTAGCGGGGCCCCGCGGTTACAATGAGCAGTTCTTC. Translated, it gives CASSRRLAGPRGYNEQFF.

This rearrangement joins TRBV11-3 to TRBJ1-1; D is uncertain. The CDR3 is made up of 13 amino acids. The germline V gene encodes CDR1 SGHNT and CDR2 YENEEA. The germline V and J ends were trimmed by 4 bases and 3 bases, with 9 bases remaining between them. The CDR3 sequence: CASSSRQDTEAFF. In nucleotides, the CDR3 is TGTGCCAGCAGCTCACGACAAGACACTGAAGCTTTCTTT.

The chain combines TRBV11-3 with TRBJ1-5; TRBD1 matches at 10 bases. V lost 6 bases and J lost 9; bases outside the gene matches: 5. The CDR3 spans 13 residues. The germline V gene encodes CDR1 SGHNT and CDR2 YENEEA. As DNA, the CDR3 is TGTGCCAGCAGGGGGGACAGGGGAGGGCCCCAGCATTTT. Protein sequence: CASRGDRGGPQHF.

This chain joins TRBV6-5 and TRBJ1-5, with TRBD1 matching 10 bases. V was pared by 9 bases and J by 2 bases, with 4 bases of the junction left unmatched. The CDR3 covers 14 residues. CDR1 is MNHEY and CDR2 is SVGAGI in the germline V gene. The CDR3 coding sequence is TGTGCCAGTCGCGGGACAGGGGGCAATCAGCCCCAGCATTTT. This gives the protein CASRGTGGNQPQHF.

The chain has TRBV6-2 or TRBV6-3 and TRBJ2-5, with unresolved D. Trimming pared 5 bases from V and 1 base from J, leaving 14 bases between. In germline, CDR1 is MNHEY, CDR2 SVGEGT. CDR3 length equals 15 residues. CDR3 sequence (DNA): TGTGCCAGCAGTGCGCCATCTAGAGGCCAAGAGACCCAGTACTTC. Encoded protein: CASSAPSRGQETQYF.

This clone was seen only once. This chain links TRBV4-1 with TRBJ2-1, with D possibly being TRBD2 (6 bases). The ends were cut back, 2 bases at V and 2 bases at J, with 7 bases in the middle. The germline CDR1 and CDR2 sequences are MGHRA and YSYEKL. There are 14 residues in the CDR3. CDR3 DNA sequence: TGCGCCAGCAGCCAATTAGCGGCCTACAATGAGCAGTTCTTC. It yields the protein CASSQLAAYNEQFF.

The J gene is TRBJ2-2, the V gene TRBV9, with a tentative D call TRBD2 (6 bases). Germline CDR1 reads SGDLS; CDR2 reads YYNGEE. V was clipped by 0 bases and J by 3 bases, with 12 bases between them. The CDR3 length is 16 residues. CDR3 nucleotide sequence: TGTGCCAGCAGCGTAGGTCGACTAGATTACACCGGGGAGCTGTTTTTT. Protein sequence: CASSVGRLDYTGELFF.

The chain joins TRBV4-2 to TRBJ2-5; the match to TRBD2 covers 8 bases. Germline CDR1 and CDR2: LGHNA and YNFKEQ. This CDR3 has 15 residues. V lost 3 bases and J lost 4; bases outside the gene matches: 7. CDR3 sequence: CASSQPGLVGETQYF. DNA for the CDR3: TGTGCCAGCAGCCAGCCGGGACTAGTCGGAGAGACCCAGTACTTC.

The chain recombines TRBV7-2 with TRBJ1-2, with D unclear. The germline CDR1 and CDR2 sequences are SGHTA and FQGNSA. V was pared by 5 bases and J by 3 bases, with 13 bases between. The CDR3 runs to 14 residues. The CDR3: CASSREGRDYGYTF. The CDR3 region has the DNA TGTGCCAGCAGCCGGGAGGGAAGGGACTATGGCTACACCTTC.

This clone occurred a few times. V gene TRBV27 combines with J gene TRBJ2-7; 9 bases match TRBD2. Trimming at V came to 5 bases and at J to 7 bases, leaving 15 bases not matched to a gene. CDR1 is MNHEY, CDR2 SMNVEV, per germline (reference sequence). This CDR3 comprises 16 residues. CDR3 DNA: TGTGCCAGCAGTAGCTTAGCGGGAGCTTCTTCGGGAGAGCAGTACTTC. As protein: CASSSLAGASSGEQYF.

The gene calls are TRBV5-4 and TRBJ2-1; TRBD2 matches 7 bases. The CDR3 loop spans 15 amino acids. From germline, CDR1 is SGHNT and CDR2 YYREEE (reference sequence). Germline trimming cut 4 bases from V and 6 bases from J; bases unmatched to any gene: 10. This CDR3 reads CASSRTSGILNEQFF. The CDR3 DNA follows: TGTGCCAGCAGCCGTACCAGCGGGATACTCAATGAGCAGTTCTTC.

This chain uses TRBV19 with TRBJ2-1; the match to TRBD1 covers 9 bases. The CDR3 contains 15 residues. Per germline, CDR1 LNHDA and CDR2 SQIVND (reference sequence). Losses at the gene ends were 5 bases for V and 1 base for J; bases not matched to a gene: 3. The CDR3 loop reads CASSPDRGSYNEQFF. The DNA for the CDR3 is TGTGCCAGTAGTCCGGACAGGGGTTCCTACAATGAGCAGTTCTTC.

This clone was observed a single time. The chain couples TRBV7-6 to TRBJ2-1, with TRBD1 as a possible D gene (6 bases). This CDR3 region has 15 residues. The ends were cut back, 1 base at V and 6 bases at J, with 13 bases in the middle. CDR1 SGHVS and CDR2 FNYEAQ come from the germline V gene. This CDR3 reads CASSLVSAQGNEQFF. CDR3 bases: TGTGCCAGCAGCTTAGTTAGCGCACAGGGCAATGAGCAGTTCTTC.

This clone came up once. The V and J genes are TRBV30 and TRBJ2-1; TRBD1 is a possible D gene (6 bases). The V end was cut by 3 bases, the J end by 6 bases, with 18 bases between. Germline V gives CDR1 GTSNPN, CDR2 SVGIG (reference sequence). The CDR3 is made up of 15 amino acids. Written as DNA, the CDR3 is TGTGCCTGGAGACCGCAGGAAGGGGGTAGCAATGAGCAGTTCTTC. Translation: CAWRPQEGGSNEQFF. Together with reference TRBV30 and TRBJ2-1, the CDR3 gives the full variable domain: SQTIHQWPATLVQPVGSPLSLECTVEGTSNPNLYWYRQAAGRGLQLLFYSVGIGQISSEVPQNLSASRPQDRQFILSSKKLLLSDSGFYLCAWRPQEGGSNEQFFGPGTRLTVL.

V usage is TRBV7-9 and J usage is TRBJ2-4; D perhaps matches TRBD1 (5 bases). Deletions cut 5 bases from V and 3 bases from J, with 23 bases between. This CDR3 has 18 residues. The germline V gene has CDR1 SEHNR and CDR2 FQNEAQ (reference sequence). CDR3 DNA: TGTGCCAGCAGCCATACACCCTCTGGGGCCTACCACAAAAACATTCAGTACTTC. Translation gives CASSHTPSGAYHKNIQYF.

This CDR3 is CASSPSLLSVYNEQFF. CDR3 nucleotides: TGTGCCAGCAGCCCATCCCTCTTAAGCGTTTACAATGAGCAGTTCTTC. The chain employs TRBV7-3 and TRBJ2-1; the D is unclear. The germline V and J ends were trimmed by 5 bases and 4 bases, with 18 bases remaining between them. Germline assignment: CDR1 SGHTA and CDR2 FQGTGA. The CDR3 has 16 residues.

For the CDR3, the DNA is TGTGCCAGCAGCTTGGGGGGGGACTATGGCTACACCTTC. This sequence encodes CASSLGGDYGYTF. The genes are TRBV5-4 and TRBJ1-2; possibly TRBD1 for D (5 bases). The CDR3 consists of 13 residues. The V gene's germline CDR1 is SGHNT and CDR2 YYREEE (reference sequence). Between the trimmed V and J ends, which lost 0 bases and 3 bases, there was a span of 6 bases.

The chain uses TRBV20-1 and TRBJ2-3; TRBD2 aligns across 11 bases. CDR1 is DFQATT, CDR2 SNEGSKA, per germline (reference sequence). The CDR3 has 16 amino acids. The V segment lost 3 bases and the J segment 2 bases; nucleotides outside the gene matches: 7. The CDR3 region is CSASQNSGRVTDTQYF. DNA of the CDR3: TGCAGTGCTAGTCAAAATAGCGGGAGGGTCACAGATACGCAGTATTTT.

V is TRBV12-5 and J is TRBJ2-5, with D maybe TRBD1 (6 bases). Trimming left V 8 bases short and J 5 bases short, with 12 bases between. This CDR3 contains 12 residues. In germline, CDR1 is LGHNT, CDR2 FRNRAP. The CDR3 DNA reads TGTGCTAGTACAGGGTTGCAGGAGACCCAGTACTTC. Protein sequence: CASTGLQETQYF.

The gene calls are TRBV5-4 and TRBJ2-3, with TRBD2 matching over 7 bases. In germline, CDR1 is SGHNT, CDR2 YYREEE (reference sequence). V was pared by 4 bases and J by 2 bases, with 7 bases of the junction left unmatched. This CDR3 region has 15 residues. The CDR3 sequence: CASSPGGGTTDTQYF. The CDR3 DNA reads TGTGCCAGCAGCCCGGGGGGAGGGACCACAGATACGCAGTATTTT. Drawing the rest from reference TRBV5-4 and TRBJ2-3, the complete variable domain is ETGVTQSPTHLIKTRGQQVTLRCSSQSGHNTVSWYQQALGQGPQFIFQYYREEENGRGNFPPRFSGLQFPNYSSELNVNALELDDSALYLCASSPGGGTTDTQYFGPGTRLTVL.

V is TRBV6-7 and J is TRBJ2-2; 12 nucleotides match TRBD2. TRBV6-7 falls under the ORF class, with uncertain function. CDR3 length equals 17 residues. Losses at the gene ends were 2 bases for V and 5 bases for J; bases not matched to a gene: 6. The CDR3 here is CASSYKTSGRCTGELFF. The CDR3 DNA follows: TGTGCCAGCAGTTACAAGACTAGCGGGAGATGTACCGGGGAGCTGTTTTTT.

The CDR3 loop reads CASSGGEETQYF. The DNA of the CDR3 is TGTGCCAGCAGCGGGGGGGAAGAGACCCAGTACTTC. This rearrangement joins TRBV3-1 (or the pseudogene TRBV3-2) to TRBJ2-5; 7 bases line up with TRBD2. V shed 5 bases and J 3 bases; nucleotides not matched to a gene: 0. Germline V gives CDR1 LGHDT, CDR2 YNNKEL (reference sequence). The CDR3 extends over 12 amino acids.

The chain joins TRBV11-3 to TRBJ1-1; perhaps TRBD1 as D (5 bases). Trimming pared 2 bases from V and 0 bases from J, leaving 10 bases between. CDR1 is SGHNT, CDR2 YENEEA, per germline. The CDR3 runs to 15 residues. As DNA, the CDR3 is TGTGCCAGCAGCTTATTATCAGGGTTGAACACTGAAGCTTTCTTT. As protein: CASSLLSGLNTEAFF.

V and J are TRBV5-1 and TRBJ2-7, with 8 bases matching TRBD1. V lost 0 bases to trimming and J lost 4 bases; unmatched junction nucleotides: 9. CDR3 length equals 16 residues. Germline V gene data show CDR1 as SGHRS and CDR2 as YFSETQ. CDR3 sequence (DNA): TGCGCCAGCAGCTTGGGCAGGGGGCAGGGGCTTTACGAGCAGTACTTC. It encodes CASSLGRGQGLYEQYF.